Below, 27 T cell receptor beta chains from the same sample are listed, as sequenced in a study of OX40 agonist ivuxolimab in advanced cancers. Repertoires were generated with immunoSEQ multiplex PCR, while TCRdb's copy carries only in-frame clones and drops some. This sample has around 58,000 clones, with more than 85% found just once. Sequencing was performed on CD4+ or CD8+ T cells sorted from blood, taken in a trial of the OX40 agonist ivuxolimab. The receptors originated from an adult with an advanced solid tumor such as melanoma, head and neck, liver or kidney cancer.

V and J are TRBV5-4 and TRBJ1-1; possible D gene TRBD1, 5 bases. V was shortened by 4 bases and J by 8 bases, with 18 bases between the two germline ends. Germline V gene lookup returns CDR1 SGHNT and CDR2 YYREEE (reference sequence). The CDR3 is made up of 14 amino acids. The DNA of the CDR3 is TGTGCCAGCAGCCACGGCAGGGAGGAGGCCGAAGCTTTCTTT. Translating it yields CASSHGREEAEAFF. Based on the CDR3 plus reference TRBV5-4 and TRBJ1-1, the full variable domain is ETGVTQSPTHLIKTRGQQVTLRCSSQSGHNTVSWYQQALGQGPQFIFQYYREEENGRGNFPPRFSGLQFPNYSSELNVNALELDDSALYLCASSHGREEAEAFFGQGTRLTVV.

This clone has just one count. The chain links TRBV4-1 to TRBJ2-7, with TRBD1 matching over 10 bases. The germline CDR1 and CDR2 sequences are MGHRA and YSYEKL. This CDR3 contains 15 residues. The ends lost 3 bases at V and 5 bases at J; junction bases unmatched: 7. CDR3 loop: CASSQSDRGYHEQYF. The CDR3, as DNA: TGCGCCAGCAGCCAGTCGGACAGGGGGTACCACGAGCAGTACTTC.

This clone was counted once. The chain links TRBV28 to TRBJ2-7, with a possible D match to TRBD2 (6 bases). Germline V CDR1 and CDR2: MDHEN, SYDVKM. V dropped 2 bases and J dropped 6 bases, with 14 bases sitting between them. CDR3 length equals 14 residues. The DNA of the CDR3 is TGTGCCAGCAGTTTAACTTTTGGAGGGGTCGAGCAGTACTTC. Protein sequence: CASSLTFGGVEQYF.

The chain recombines TRBV5-5 with TRBJ2-7; D possibly corresponds to TRBD1 (5 bases). The V and J ends lost 1 base and 3 bases respectively, with 11 bases between them. In germline, CDR1 is SGHKS, CDR2 YYEKEE (reference sequence). This CDR3 is 14 amino acids long. The CDR3 sequence: CASSLSDSHYEQYF. The CDR3 nucleotides read TGTGCCAGCAGCTTGTCTGACAGCCACTACGAGCAGTACTTC.

CDR3 sequence: CASSRTTGMQFF. CDR3 coding DNA: TGTGCCAGCAGCCGAACTACAGGAATGCAGTTCTTC. The chain carries TRBV5-6 and TRBJ2-1; TRBD1 might be the D (5 bases). This CDR3 comprises 12 residues. The V end was cut by 4 bases, the J end by 12 bases, with 14 bases between. Germline V gives CDR1 SGHDT, CDR2 YYEEEE.

J is TRBJ2-1 and V is TRBV14; no definite D call. This CDR3 has 15 residues. The germline gives CDR1 SGHDN, CDR2 FVKESK. V was pared by 4 bases and J by 0 bases, with 10 bases between. The CDR3 is CASSRGGVSYNEQFF. Here the CDR3 DNA reads TGTGCCAGCAGCCGGGGTGGGGTCTCCTACAATGAGCAGTTCTTC.

This chain connects TRBV6-5 to TRBJ1-6; a weak D match, TRBD1 (5 bases). The V and J ends lost 5 bases and 7 bases respectively, with 15 bases between them. CDR3 length: 15 amino acids. The germline V gene has CDR1 MNHEY and CDR2 SVGAGI. CDR3: CASSLTGTGNSPLHF. The DNA of the CDR3 is TGTGCCAGCAGTCTCACCGGGACGGGAAATTCACCCCTCCACTTT.

J is TRBJ2-1 and V is TRBV20-1; D remains unclear. This CDR3 is built from 10 residues. The germline V gene encodes CDR1 DFQATT and CDR2 SNEGSKA (reference sequence). The V gene lost 5 bases and the J gene lost 5 bases, with 4 bases spanning the gap. The CDR3 protein is CSAGNNEQFF. CDR3 nucleotide sequence: TGCAGTGCTGGTAACAATGAGCAGTTCTTC.

The rearrangement joins TRBV28 to TRBJ1-1; maybe TRBD1 (6 bases). The germline CDR1 and CDR2 sequences are MDHEN and SYDVKM. The CDR3 runs to 15 residues. V dropped 5 bases and J dropped 3 bases, with 16 bases sitting between them. For the CDR3, the DNA is TGTGCCAGCAGTCCCCCGGGGGAGGGGGACACTGAAGCTTTCTTT. This gives the protein CASSPPGEGDTEAFF.

V and J are TRBV2 and TRBJ2-7; TRBD1 aligns across 9 bases. Germline lookup yields CDR1 SNHLY and CDR2 FYNNEI. V trimming: 8 bases; J trimming: 4 bases; junction bases outside the gene matches: 6. The CDR3 has 13 amino acids. This chain's CDR3 is CASQGQGRYEQYF. The CDR3 coding sequence is TGTGCCAGCCAGGGACAGGGAAGGTACGAGCAGTACTTC.

In DNA form, the CDR3 reads TGCGCCAGCAGCTTGGGAAGCGGGCAGGGTGTAGCTTTCTTT. As protein: CASSLGSGQGVAFF. This sequence joins TRBV5-1 and TRBJ1-1, with TRBD1 as a possible D gene (5 bases). The ends were cut back, 0 bases at V and 10 bases at J, with 16 bases in the middle. CDR3 length: 14 amino acids. From germline, CDR1 is SGHRS and CDR2 YFSETQ.

The chain uses TRBV11-2 and TRBJ2-1; 9 bases fit TRBD2. J was trimmed by 3 bases and V by 4 bases; bases with no gene match: 4. Germline V gene data show CDR1 as SGHAT and CDR2 as FQNNGV. The CDR3 consists of 15 residues. CDR3 region: CASSSRTSVYNEQFF. The CDR3 bases are TGTGCCAGCAGCTCACGGACTAGCGTCTACAATGAGCAGTTCTTC.

This sequence joins TRBV4-1 and TRBJ2-5; either TRBD1 or TRBD2 may fit D (5 bases each). This CDR3 contains 16 residues. V was cut by 0 bases and J by 5 bases, with 16 bases left in between. Germline V gene data show CDR1 as MGHRA and CDR2 as YSYEKL. The DNA of the CDR3 is TGCGCCAGCAGCCAAGATGGGGACCCCGGGGAGGAGACCCAGTACTTC. It yields the protein CASSQDGDPGEETQYF.

As regards this clone: Other nucleotide sequences from this sample produce the same CDR3. The chain employs TRBV15 and TRBJ1-2; 7 bases agree with TRBD1. V gave up 1 base and J gave up 5 bases; unmatched junction bases: 10. Germline V gene lookup returns CDR1 LNHNV and CDR2 YYDKDF (reference sequence). The CDR3 is 16 amino acids. The CDR3 region is CATSRAHGRGDYGYTF. The CDR3 nucleotides are TGTGCCACCAGCAGAGCTCACGGCAGGGGGGATTATGGCTACACCTTC.

The genes are TRBV6-1 and TRBJ2-4; D may be TRBD2 (6 bases). CDR3 length: 15 residues. Germline-derived CDR1 and CDR2 are MNHNS and SASEGT. Trimming cost V 1 base and J 4 bases, with 11 bases left between them. The DNA for the CDR3 is TGTGCCAGCAGTGAAGGGGCAGCGGGTAAAAACATTCAGTACTTC. This translates into CASSEGAAGKNIQYF.

The CDR3 loop is CASSLSQQPQHF. The CDR3, as DNA: TGTGCCAGCAGCTTATCGCAACAGCCCCAGCATTTT. V gene TRBV7-9 combines with J gene TRBJ1-5; D gene unclear. Germline CDR1 is SEHNR and CDR2 is FQNEAQ (reference sequence). The CDR3 runs to 12 residues. V was shortened by 2 bases and J by 7 bases, with 6 bases between the two germline ends.

The V and J genes are TRBV9 and TRBJ2-1, with D unclear. Germline loops: CDR1 SGDLS, CDR2 YYNGEE. The CDR3 is 13 amino acids. Trimming stripped 6 bases from V and 9 bases from J, with 16 bases between. In nucleotides, the CDR3 is TGTGCCAGCAATTCGGGCGGAACGGGTGAGCAGTTCTTC. This translates into CASNSGGTGEQFF.

The rearrangement links TRBV5-4 to TRBJ2-7; D gene uncertain. The CDR3 loop spans 13 amino acids. With 1 base removed from V and 1 base from J, the gap between germline ends came to 6 bases. Germline CDR1 is SGHNT and CDR2 is YYREEE (reference sequence). Here the CDR3 reads CASSLRPSYEQYF. The CDR3 nucleotides read TGTGCCAGCAGCTTGCGCCCATCCTACGAGCAGTACTTC.

The genes are TRBV28 and TRBJ1-4; D is possibly TRBD1 (5 bases). CDR1 is MDHEN, CDR2 SYDVKM, per germline. CDR3 size: 16 residues. Deletions cut 4 bases from V and 8 bases from J, with 20 bases between. The CDR3 sequence is CASSSPSEGRKEKLFF. DNA of the CDR3: TGTGCCAGCAGTTCCCCCTCGGAGGGGAGGAAAGAAAAACTGTTTTTT.

This chain connects TRBV7-9 to TRBJ2-7, with a possible D match to TRBD2 (5 bases). The CDR3 is made up of 13 amino acids. The V gene lost 5 bases and the J gene lost 6 bases, with 14 bases spanning the gap. Germline V gene sequence: CDR1 SEHNR, CDR2 FQNEAQ (reference sequence). In DNA, the CDR3 is TGTGCCAGCAGCCTAGACGGGATGGGCGAGCAGTACTTC. Protein: CASSLDGMGEQYF.

The rearrangement links TRBV6-1 to TRBJ2-7, with a tentative D call TRBD1 (6 bases). Trimming shortened V by 7 bases and J by 0 bases, and 13 bases separated the two germline ends. This CDR3 has 14 amino acids. CDR1 is MNHNS, CDR2 SASEGT, per germline. The CDR3 DNA follows: TGTGCCAGCATTGCCCAGGGGAGCTCCTACGAGCAGTACTTC. Translating it yields CASIAQGSSYEQYF.

The V and J genes are TRBV19 and TRBJ1-2, with D possibly matching TRBD1 (5 bases). V lost 7 bases and J 4 bases, leaving 19 bases between the germline ends. The germline V gene has CDR1 LNHDA and CDR2 SQIVND (reference sequence). This CDR3 has 15 amino acids. The CDR3 sequence is CASNPGGSSPYGYTF. Written as DNA, the CDR3 is TGTGCCAGTAACCCGGGGGGATCCTCCCCCTATGGCTACACCTTC.

Points on this clone: The CDR3 end shows no conserved phenylalanine or tryptophan, and so a read error is likely. The DNA is left out, because the CDR3 cannot be placed on it with certainty; the CDR3 is given as TCRdb lists it. The CDR3 loop is CASRQGQGAPLI. The rearrangement joins TRBV2 to TRBJ2-4; the table calls TRBD1, which could not be checked here. The CDR3 region is 12 residues in length, termini included. The V gene's germline CDR1 is SNHLY and CDR2 FYNNEI.

In nucleotides, the CDR3 is TGTGCCAGCAGTGAACCTGCTGGAAACACCATATATTTT. This sequence encodes CASSEPAGNTIYF. This chain uses TRBV6-1 with TRBJ1-3; D is uncertain. CDR1 and CDR2 from the germline V gene are MNHNS and SASEGT. V gave up 2 bases and J gave up 2 bases, with 4 bases separating them. The CDR3 length is 13 residues.

The chain carries TRBV6-5 and TRBJ1-2, with 8 bases aligning to TRBD1. The germline gives CDR1 MNHEY, CDR2 SVGAGI. There are 13 residues in the CDR3. Trimming removed 6 bases from V and 8 bases from J; junction bases left unmatched: 8. For the CDR3, the DNA is TGTGCCAGCAGCCAGGGGCAGGGGGCGGGCTACACCTTC. As protein: CASSQGQGAGYTF.

A single count supports this clone. The chain carries TRBV28 and TRBJ2-3; D is ambiguous. The CDR3 runs to 14 residues. The germline gives CDR1 MDHEN, CDR2 SYDVKM. The V and J ends lost 1 base and 2 bases respectively, with 7 bases between them. The CDR3 spells CASSLSPPTDTQYF. CDR3 nucleotides: TGTGCCAGCAGTTTATCACCTCCCACAGATACGCAGTATTTT.

The chain recombines TRBV13 with TRBJ2-7; 14 bases align to TRBD2. The germline V gene has CDR1 PRHDT and CDR2 FYEKMQ (reference sequence). This CDR3 region has 17 residues. V dropped 5 bases and J dropped 0; count of bases not matched to a gene: 6. The CDR3 DNA is TGTGCCAGCAGCCCTGGGACTAGCGGGGGAAGCTCCTACGAGCAGTACTTC. Translating it yields CASSPGTSGGSSYEQYF.